This T cell receptor (beta chain) was retrieved from a study of CD8+ T cells in alopecia areata. cDNA prepared by RNA extraction and subsequent reverse transcription served as the template for sequencing. Generated by immunoSEQ multiplex PCR, the TCRdb table keeps only in-frame clones and is missing some. The sample has roughly 200,000 clones; over 55% are singletons. Here the sequenced sample was CD4+ T cells sorted from blood, taken at week 0. This TCR was recovered from a human donor with alopecia areata.

The CDR3 reads CASSHIGDTQYF. For the CDR3, the DNA is TGCGCCAGCAGCCACATTGGGGATACGCAGTATTTT. V gene TRBV4-1 combines with J gene TRBJ2-3; D is ambiguous. The V gene lost 3 bases and the J gene lost 6 bases, with 7 bases spanning the gap. The CDR3 is made up of 12 amino acids. Germline values: CDR1 MGHRA, CDR2 YSYEKL.